This entry lists 27 T cell receptor beta chains sequenced from one sample in a study of blood T cell repertoires in COVID-19. Assay used: immunoSEQ multiplex PCR; TCRdb lists only in-frame clones, some missing. The sample contains about 200,000 clones, 75% to 90% of which appear only once. Input material: peripheral blood. These receptors were collected from a man in his 60s who had recovered from COVID-19.

The rearrangement links TRBV5-1 to TRBJ2-2; the match to TRBD2 covers 11 bases. The trim removed 4 bases at V and 7 bases at J, leaving 6 bases unmatched. The length of the CDR3 is 15 residues. The germline CDR1 and CDR2 sequences are SGHRS and YFSETQ. The CDR3 spells CASSLSGGAGGELFF. The CDR3 region has the DNA TGCGCCAGCAGCCTTAGCGGGGGGGCTGGCGGGGAGCTGTTTTTT.

The rearrangement joins TRBV24-1 to TRBJ1-5, with no clear D. The V and J ends lost 8 bases and 9 bases respectively, with 19 bases between them. Germline V gene lookup returns CDR1 KGHDR and CDR2 SFDVKD. The CDR3 runs to 14 residues. The CDR3 region has the DNA TGTGCCACCAAGGCCGGCCGGATTGAGGGGCCCCAGCATTTT. Encoded protein: CATKAGRIEGPQHF.

The rearrangement joins TRBV9 to TRBJ2-2; possibly TRBD2 for D (6 bases). V lost 4 bases, J lost 5 bases, and 12 bases lay in between. The CDR3 sequence is 14 residues long. The germline CDR1 and CDR2 sequences are SGDLS and YYNGEE. The CDR3: CASSPGLATGELFF. As DNA, the CDR3 is TGTGCCAGCAGCCCGGGACTGGCTACCGGGGAGCTGTTTTTT.

The chain joins TRBV5-4 to TRBJ2-7; tentatively, D is TRBD2 (5 bases). The CDR3 covers 15 residues. Trimming stripped 4 bases from V and 0 bases from J, with 14 bases between. Germline-derived CDR1 and CDR2 are SGHNT and YYREEE (reference sequence). DNA of the CDR3: TGTGCCAGCAGCCCAGGAGGTGGCGGCTCCTACGAGCAGTACTTC. Amino acid sequence: CASSPGGGGSYEQYF.

The CDR3 loop is CASSPGTQYEQYF. For the CDR3, the DNA is TGTGCCAGCAGCCCCGGGACTCAATACGAGCAGTACTTC. V is TRBV7-9 and J is TRBJ2-7, with D possibly being TRBD2 (6 bases). V lost 5 bases to trimming and J lost 4 bases, with 12 bases between them. Germline CDR1 is SEHNR and CDR2 is FQNEAQ (reference sequence). The CDR3 runs 13 residues.

The J gene is TRBJ2-5, the V gene TRBV7-6, with D perhaps matching TRBD2 (6 bases). Between the trimmed V and J ends, which lost 0 bases and 4 bases, there was a span of 15 bases. CDR3 size: 16 residues. Germline V gene data show CDR1 as SGHVS and CDR2 as FNYEAQ. The CDR3 nucleotides read TGTGCCAGCAGCTTAGCAACTAGCCCAAGGCGAGAGACCCAGTACTTC. This codes for CASSLATSPRRETQYF.

The chain is built from TRBV6-5 and TRBJ2-7; TRBD2 aligns across 12 bases. This CDR3 comprises 14 residues. The germline CDR1 and CDR2 sequences are MNHEY and SVGAGI. The V gene end was trimmed by 7 bases and the J gene end by 2 bases; junction bases not matched to a gene: 3. The CDR3 loop reads CASTRTSGTYEQYF. The CDR3 nucleotides are TGTGCCAGCACCCGGACTAGCGGGACCTACGAGCAGTACTTC.

This sequence joins TRBV19 and TRBJ1-1; possible D gene TRBD1, 6 bases. V shed 10 bases and J shed 1 base, with 19 bases lying between them. The CDR3 loop spans 15 amino acids. CDR1 LNHDA and CDR2 SQIVND come from the germline V gene (reference sequence). The CDR3: CATLRGGAGNTEAFF. The CDR3 DNA is TGTGCCACCCTAAGGGGGGGCGCTGGGAACACTGAAGCTTTCTTT.

The V call is TRBV7-8, the J call TRBJ2-5; 10 nucleotides align to TRBD2. V trimming: 5 bases; J trimming: 7 bases; junction bases outside the gene matches: 13. The CDR3 is 16 amino acids. Per the germline V gene, CDR1 is SGHVS and CDR2 is FQNEAQ. The DNA for the CDR3 is TGTGCCAGCAGCGCGCTCTCTAGCGGGGGCCAGGGGACCCAGTACTTC. It is translated as CASSALSSGGQGTQYF. Combining the CDR3 with reference TRBV7-8 and TRBJ2-5 gives the whole variable domain GAGVSQSPRYKVAKRGQDVALRCDPISGHVSLFWYQQALGQGPEFLTYFQNEAQLDKSGLPSDRFFAERPEGSVSTLKIQRTQQEDSAVYLCASSALSSGGQGTQYFGPGTRLLVL.

This chain connects TRBV28 to TRBJ2-4; the D gene is possibly TRBD1 (5 bases). Trimming cost V 9 bases and J 0 bases, with 9 bases left between them. The CDR3 length is 13 residues. Germline V lookup: CDR1 MDHEN, CDR2 SYDVKM. The CDR3 coding sequence is TGTGCCAGTCTTCAGGGAGCCAAAAACATTCAGTACTTC. Translated: CASLQGAKNIQYF.

The chain couples TRBV13 to TRBJ2-2, with 11 bases aligning to TRBD2. Trimming took 5 bases from V and 5 from J; bases not matched to a gene: 4. CDR1 is PRHDT, CDR2 FYEKMQ, per germline (reference sequence). The CDR3 covers 15 residues. The CDR3 sequence is CASSPIAGGTGELFF. In DNA form, the CDR3 reads TGTGCCAGCAGCCCCATAGCGGGGGGGACCGGGGAGCTGTTTTTT.

The chain uses TRBV28 and TRBJ2-2; 8 nucleotides line up with TRBD2. This CDR3 is built from 14 residues. Germline values: CDR1 MDHEN, CDR2 SYDVKM. V gave up 8 bases and J gave up 4 bases; unmatched junction bases: 6. The CDR3 nucleotides read TGTGCCAGCCATACTAGCGGAAGCACCGGGGAGCTGTTTTTT. It codes for CASHTSGSTGELFF.

This clone was seen ten or more times. The rearrangement joins TRBV6-4 to TRBJ2-1; 11 bases line up with TRBD2. Germline CDR1 is MRHNA and CDR2 is SNTAGT. V shed 0 bases, J shed 6 bases, and the junction held 1 base outside the gene matches. The CDR3 consists of 15 residues. CDR3 sequence (DNA): TGTGCCAGCAGTGACTCTAGCGGGGGGGCCAATGAGCAGTTCTTC. Its translation: CASSDSSGGANEQFF.

The V and J genes are TRBV29-1 and TRBJ2-1; 12 bases agree with TRBD2. The CDR3 covers 14 residues. Trimming removed 7 bases from V and 4 bases from J; junction bases left unmatched: 5. The germline gives CDR1 SQVTM, CDR2 ANQGSEA. The DNA of the CDR3 is TGCAGCGCCCGACTAGCGGGGGAATACAATGAGCAGTTCTTC. Translating gives CSARLAGEYNEQFF.

The chain carries TRBV27 and TRBJ1-6; 7 positions match TRBD1. The V segment lost 7 bases and the J segment 0 bases; nucleotides outside the gene matches: 12. This CDR3 comprises 18 residues. Germline values: CDR1 MNHEY, CDR2 SMNVEV (reference sequence). Here the CDR3 DNA reads TGTGCCAGCAAAGGGGGCAGAACCCTAAGCTCCTATAATTCACCCCTCCACTTT. Amino acid sequence: CASKGGRTLSSYNSPLHF.

V usage is TRBV4-1 and J usage is TRBJ2-5; 16 nucleotides agree with TRBD2. J gave up 5 bases and V 3 bases, and 9 bases lay outside the gene matches. The CDR3 is 18 residues long. Germline V gene sequence: CDR1 MGHRA, CDR2 YSYEKL. For the CDR3, the DNA is TGCGCCAGCAGCCAGGGGGGACTAGCGGGAGGGAGGTGGGAGACCCAGTACTTC. Residues: CASSQGGLAGGRWETQYF.

The chain has TRBV7-2 and TRBJ2-1; 11 nucleotides line up with TRBD2. The germline gives CDR1 SGHTA, CDR2 FQGNSA. The CDR3 covers 15 residues. V was clipped by 5 bases and J by 9 bases; unmatched bases: 9. DNA for the CDR3: TGTGCCAGCAGCCCCGTAGCGGGGGGGCTTCGTGAGCAGTTCTTC. It yields the protein CASSPVAGGLREQFF. The variable domain in full, completed from reference TRBV7-2 and TRBJ2-1, reads GAGVSQSPSNKVTEKGKDVELRCDPISGHTALYWYRQSLGQGLEFLIYFQGNSAPDKSGLPSDRFSAERTGGSVSTLTIQRTQQEDSAVYLCASSPVAGGLREQFFGPGTRLTVL.

The chain has TRBV4-1 and TRBJ2-3, with D possibly being TRBD2 (6 bases). Trimming shortened V by 4 bases and J by 2 bases, and 7 bases separated the two germline ends. The germline CDR1 and CDR2 sequences are MGHRA and YSYEKL. The CDR3 extends over 13 amino acids. For the CDR3, the DNA is TGCGCCAGCAGCCGGGACTTCACAGATACGCAGTATTTT. This gives the protein CASSRDFTDTQYF.

The CDR3 nucleotides are TGTGCCAGCAGTTTATGGGAGGACAATGAGCAGTTCTTC. Encoded protein: CASSLWEDNEQFF. V usage is TRBV27 and J usage is TRBJ2-1; D is possibly TRBD2 (6 bases). From germline, CDR1 is MNHEY and CDR2 SMNVEV (reference sequence). Deletions cut 1 base from V and 5 bases from J, with 6 bases between. CDR3 length equals 13 residues.

This clone was seen once. The rearrangement links TRBV7-3 to TRBJ2-2; weak D call: TRBD1 (6 bases). V was cut by 3 bases and J by 4 bases, with 15 bases left in between. Germline V lookup: CDR1 SGHTA, CDR2 FQGTGA. CDR3 size: 16 residues. The CDR3 region is CASSFDLRGGTGELFF. For the CDR3, the DNA is TGTGCCAGCAGCTTCGACCTCAGGGGCGGCACCGGGGAGCTGTTTTTT.

This sequence joins TRBV9 and TRBJ2-3; 15 bases match TRBD2. The V and J ends lost 2 bases and 5 bases, in that order; junction bases with no gene match: 0. Germline-derived CDR1 and CDR2 are SGDLS and YYNGEE. The CDR3 has 15 residues. CDR3 loop: CASSVGLAGGDTQYF. DNA of the CDR3: TGTGCCAGCAGCGTGGGACTAGCGGGGGGAGATACGCAGTATTTT.

This chain joins TRBV2 and TRBJ1-2, with D maybe TRBD1 (6 bases). The CDR3 has 15 residues. From germline, CDR1 is SNHLY and CDR2 FYNNEI. V was shortened by 8 bases and J by 6 bases, with 22 bases between the two germline ends. The CDR3 nucleotides read TGTGCCAGCCGACCCTCGACAGGTTCCCTCGATGGCTACACCTTC. Its protein product is CASRPSTGSLDGYTF.

V and J are TRBV30 and TRBJ1-5; tentatively, D is TRBD1 (6 bases). Trimming removed 0 bases at V and 3 bases at J, with 12 bases between. The germline V gene has CDR1 GTSNPN and CDR2 SVGIG (reference sequence). The CDR3 length is 15 residues. CDR3 nucleotides: TGTGCCTGGAGTGTTGGGGGCGCAGTCAATCAGCCCCAGCATTTT. It encodes CAWSVGGAVNQPQHF.

The chain has TRBV6-4 and TRBJ2-3, with a possible D match to TRBD1 (6 bases). CDR3 size: 22 residues. Trimming cost V 2 bases and J 2 bases, with 32 bases left between them. Germline V lookup: CDR1 MRHNA, CDR2 SNTAGT. The CDR3 reads CASSDPRVETPRTASLTDTQYF. CDR3 coding DNA: TGTGCCAGCAGTGACCCACGGGTAGAAACCCCCCGGACAGCCTCCCTCACAGATACGCAGTATTTT.

V and J are TRBV12-3 or TRBV12-4 and TRBJ1-1, with D hard to call. The CDR3 runs to 13 residues. Trimming removed 2 bases at V and 1 base at J, with 5 bases between. CDR3: CASSLLANTEAFF. CDR3 DNA: TGTGCCAGCAGTTTATTGGCGAACACTGAAGCTTTCTTT.

This clone turned up a few times. The chain carries TRBV11-2 and TRBJ2-1; 7 bases agree with TRBD2. CDR1 and CDR2 (germline): SGHAT, FQNNGV. The CDR3 runs 15 residues. Trimming removed 2 bases from V and 10 bases from J; junction bases left unmatched: 11. This chain's CDR3 is CASSLFSTSVREQFF. CDR3 in DNA: TGTGCCAGCAGCTTATTCTCCACTAGCGTCAGAGAGCAGTTCTTC.

This chain uses TRBV21-1 with TRBJ2-3; the table gives TRBD2 as D, unverified against the DNA. TRBV21-1 is tagged as a pseudogene. CDR3 length: 17 amino acids. CDR3 nucleotide sequence: TGTGCCAGCAGCAAAGTACGGGGAAGGGAGGGCACAGATACGCAGTATTTT. It yields the protein CASSKVRGREGTDTQYF.